The next 3 T cell receptor beta chains were all read from a single sample in a study of blood T cells in healthy people across ages. Primers used in a second PCR of roughly 7 to 12 cycles were a sample-barcoded 5' primer and a J-beta primer mix. One entry per CDR3 protein results from TCRdb running MiXCR on the 5' RACE reads. The sample has some 1,800,000 distinct CDR3 sequences, about 39% seen once; the top ten hold roughly 24%. Sequencing was performed on blood. The receptors derive from a human donor in good health.

In its sample, this clonotype was seen a few times. The rearrangement joins TRBV6-1 to TRBJ2-7; D is unclear. V was cut by 2 bases and J by 2 bases, with 13 bases left in between. The CDR3 has 15 amino acids. The germline V gene encodes CDR1 MNHNS and CDR2 SASEGT. The CDR3 region is CASSERGVPTYEQYF. Here the CDR3 DNA reads TGTGCCAGCAGTGAACGTGGGGTACCAACCTACGAGCAGTACTTC.

This clonotype was seen a handful of times. V is TRBV4-1 and J is TRBJ1-2, with 8 bases fitting TRBD1. The CDR3 runs 14 residues. The germline gives CDR1 MGHRA, CDR2 YSYEKL. V trimming: 4 bases; J trimming: 5 bases; junction bases outside the gene matches: 6. The CDR3 here is CASSPPTGGYGYTF. CDR3 sequence (DNA): TGCGCCAGCAGCCCCCCCACAGGGGGGTATGGCTACACCTTC.

The chain links TRBV12-3 or TRBV12-4 to TRBJ2-1; D uncertain. The CDR3 consists of 13 residues. V lost 7 bases and J 11 bases, leaving 18 bases between the germline ends. DNA for the CDR3: TGTGCCAGCAACCCCGTCAGGAAGGAGAAGCAGTTCTTC. This codes for CASNPVRKEKQFF.